The rows below give T cell receptor beta chains drawn from one sample of a study of T cell responses to AZD1222 COVID-19 vaccine. The protocol was immunoSEQ multiplex PCR, while the TCRdb copy is restricted to in-frame clones and leaves out a portion. The table lists under 150,000 clones, about 93% of them singletons. The starting material was peripheral blood, obtained on day 0 of AZD1222 vaccination. The receptor set was obtained from an adult in good health. Both conserved end residues are part of each CDR3. A D gene is named only where the DNA matches it firmly. A clone size is listed for some rows: how often the clone was seen (once, few, many), or a class if it is expanded.

d_gene	v_gene	abundance	j_gene	CDR3nt	CDR3aa
.	TRBV6-5	.	TRBJ1-6	TGTGCCAGCAGTTACAGACAGAATAATTCACCCCTCCACTTT	CASSYRQNNSPLHF
.	TRBV19	.	TRBJ1-2	TGTGCCAGCCTAAGGCGGCAGGCAGCTAACTATGGCTACACCTTC	CASLRRQAANYGYTF
TRBD1	TRBV7-7	once	TRBJ2-7	TGTGCCAGCAGCTTACAAACGTCCAGGGGGCATGGAGAGCAGTACTTC	CASSLQTSRGHGEQYF
TRBD1	TRBV3-1/TRBV3-2	once	TRBJ1-2	TGTGCCAGCAGCCTCGGGGGGACAGGGGGAACCGCATATGGCTACACCTTC	CASSLGGTGGTAYGYTF
.	TRBV3-1/TRBV3-2	.	TRBJ1-1	TGTGCCAGCAGCCAAGTTGGAGCGAACACTGAAGCTTTCTTT	CASSQVGANTEAFF
.	TRBV20-1	once	TRBJ1-1	TGCAGTGCTGTGGACGCTGGAGCTTTCTTT	CSAVDAGAFF
TRBD1	TRBV2	.	TRBJ1-2	TGTGCCAGCAGTGACGAAACAGGGGGCTATGGCTACACCTTC	CASSDETGGYGYTF
.	TRBV5-4	.	TRBJ1-6	TGTGCCAGCAGCTTGGAACAGGGTGGCTATAATTCACCCCTCCACTTT	CASSLEQGGYNSPLHF
TRBD1	TRBV9	.	TRBJ1-2	TGTGCCAGCAGTCGTGGACAGGCGGGTGGCTACACCTTC	CASSRGQAGGYTF
TRBD1	TRBV19	.	TRBJ2-7	TGTGCCAGTAGTCCTCGGACAGGGGTAAGATACGAGCAGTACTTC	CASSPRTGVRYEQYF
TRBD2	TRBV7-3	.	TRBJ2-1	TGTGCCAGCAGCTCTATAGCGGGGGCGACCTACAATGAGCAGTTCTTC	CASSSIAGATYNEQFF
.	TRBV25-1	.	TRBJ2-7	TGTGCCAGCAGCCACAGGGAGATCTACGAGCAGTACTTC	CASSHREIYEQYF
.	TRBV5-1	.	TRBJ2-1	TGCGCCAGCAGCTTGTTTACTGGCAATGAGCAGTTCTTC	CASSLFTGNEQFF
.	TRBV6-5	.	TRBJ1-1	TGTGCCAGCAACTCCAAGGGGGGGTCCGCTGAAGCTTTCTTT	CASNSKGGSAEAFF
.	TRBV11-2	once	TRBJ2-5	TGTGCCAGCAGCTTAGTCCCTAAAGAGACCCAGTACTTC	CASSLVPKETQYF
.	TRBV3-1/TRBV3-2	.	TRBJ1-1	TGTGCCAGCAGCCAAGAAGGTCGGACTCCTGCTCGGTTTGCTTTCTTT	CASSQEGRTPARFAFF
TRBD2	TRBV10-1	few	TRBJ2-1	TGCGCCAGCAGTGAACCTATCGGAGCGGGAGGGCCCCGCGACCCTGAGCAGTTCTTC	CASSEPIGAGGPRDPEQFF
TRBD1	TRBV7-2	.	TRBJ1-1	TGTGCCAGCAGCTTAGCGGGTTTGGGACAGGGGTGGACTGAAGCTTTCTTT	CASSLAGLGQGWTEAFF
TRBD1	TRBV11-1	.	TRBJ1-1	TGTGCCAGCAGCTCTAACGACAGGGTGGGAGGCACTGAAGCTTTCTTT	CASSSNDRVGGTEAFF
.	TRBV6-5	once	TRBJ1-2	TGTGCCAGCAGTTACTCGGGGGACGGGAACTATGGCTACACCTTC	CASSYSGDGNYGYTF
.	TRBV4-1	few	TRBJ2-7	TGCGCCAGCAGCCAGGGTGGGGGAGGTGCCTACGAGCAGTACTTC	CASSQGGGGAYEQYF
.	TRBV20-1	.	TRBJ2-3	TGCAGTGCTGGACTAGATACGCAGTATTTT	CSAGLDTQYF
.	TRBV18	.	TRBJ1-3	TGTGCCAGCTCACCGGGACTGTCGTCTCTTGGAAACACCATATATTTT	CASSPGLSSLGNTIYF
.	TRBV19	.	TRBJ1-1	TGTGCCAGTAGTCTGGCAGGAACCATGAACACTGAAGCTTTCTTT	CASSLAGTMNTEAFF
.	TRBV7-2	.	TRBJ1-1	TGTGCCAGCAGCTTAGGGGAGAGGGGACGGGATGAAGCTTTCTTT	CASSLGERGRDEAFF
TRBD1	TRBV28	few	TRBJ1-1	TGTGCCAGCAGTTTATCGACAGGGGTTGTCTGGAACACTGAAGCTTTCTTT	CASSLSTGVVWNTEAFF
.	TRBV5-1	.	TRBJ1-1	TGCGCCAGCAGCTTGGTGAAAACGAACACTGAAGCTTTCTTT	CASSLVKTNTEAFF
.	TRBV27	.	TRBJ2-5	TGTGCCAGCAGCCTCGGTGGAGCGGGGACCCAGTACTTC	CASSLGGAGTQYF
.	TRBV11-2	.	TRBJ1-1	TGTGCCAGCAGCTTCTTTCGCACTGAAGCTTTCTTT	CASSFFRTEAFF
.	TRBV11-2	few	TRBJ1-3	TGTGCCAGCAGGACCACAGGTAGCTCTGGAAACACCATATATTTT	CASRTTGSSGNTIYF
.	TRBV7-6	.	TRBJ2-5	TGTGCCAGCAGCTTAAATTCCCCAGGTCAAGAGACCCAGTACTTC	CASSLNSPGQETQYF
.	TRBV10-1	once	TRBJ2-2	TGCGCCAGCAGTAATCTCTTCACCGGGGAGCTGTTTTTT	CASSNLFTGELFF
TRBD2	TRBV5-4	.	TRBJ2-1	TGTGCCAGCAGCTTGGGGACTAGCGGGGGAGATGAGCAGTTCTTC	CASSLGTSGGDEQFF
TRBD1	TRBV2	.	TRBJ2-7	TGTGCCAGCAATTATGGGACAGGGAGCGGCGAGCAGTACTTC	CASNYGTGSGEQYF
.	TRBV20-1	.	TRBJ2-1	TGCAGTGCTAGTTCGGCAGTGGAAGCCTACAATGAGCAGTTCTTC	CSASSAVEAYNEQFF
TRBD2	TRBV5-1	.	TRBJ2-3	TGCGCCAGCAGCTTGACGGGGGGGCCGACAGATACGCAGTATTTT	CASSLTGGPTDTQYF
TRBD2	TRBV9	.	TRBJ2-7	TGTGCCAGCAGCGTAGGGGGCGGGAGGACTCTTAACGAGCAGTACTTC	CASSVGGGRTLNEQYF
TRBD2	TRBV7-3	.	TRBJ2-1	TGTGCCAGCAGCTTAGCCCCTAGCGGATACTACAATGAGCAGTTCTTC	CASSLAPSGYYNEQFF
TRBD1	TRBV5-1	.	TRBJ1-1	TGCGCCAGCAGCTTGGTTCAGGGGGCCTCGAACACTGAAGCTTTCTTT	CASSLVQGASNTEAFF
.	TRBV7-9	.	TRBJ2-7	TGTGCCACCTCCGGTAGAACGGCCTACGAGCAGTACTTC	CATSGRTAYEQYF
TRBD1	TRBV30	.	TRBJ1-3	TGTGCCTGGACCCTGGGAGGGGGCTTTGGAAACACCATATATTTT	CAWTLGGGFGNTIYF
.	TRBV27	.	TRBJ1-4	TGTGCCACTATAGGGGTAGGGGAAAAACTGTTTTTT	CATIGVGEKLFF
.	TRBV6-6	.	TRBJ2-7	TGTGCCAGCAGTGTGGCCAGGGACCACGAGCAGTACTTC	CASSVARDHEQYF
.	TRBV7-9	.	TRBJ1-3	TGTGCCAGCAGGGGGAATACGGGAAACACCATATATTTT	CASRGNTGNTIYF
.	TRBV3-1/TRBV3-2	.	TRBJ1-2	TGTGCCAGCAGCCCGAGGGGAACAGGGTATCTTCACTATGGCTACACCTTC	CASSPRGTGYLHYGYTF
TRBD2	TRBV7-9	.	TRBJ2-5	TGTGCCAGCAGCTTAGCCGGGACTAGCGGGGAGAAGACCCAGTACTTC	CASSLAGTSGEKTQYF
TRBD1	TRBV6-5	.	TRBJ2-5	TGTGCCAGCAAAGCGACAGGGCGACAAGAGACCCAGTACTTC	CASKATGRQETQYF
.	TRBV9	.	TRBJ1-3	TGTGCCAGCAGCGTCAGGGGTAGCTCTGGAAACACCATATATTTT	CASSVRGSSGNTIYF
.	TRBV6-5	.	TRBJ1-6	TGTGCCAGCAGTTACTCGATAAGGGATAGGTCACCCCTCCACTTT	CASSYSIRDRSPLHF
.	TRBV4-1	.	TRBJ2-1	TGCGCCAGCAGCCGCACCTCCGGGAGCCCCTACAATGAGCAGTTCTTC	CASSRTSGSPYNEQFF
.	TRBV19	once	TRBJ2-3	TGTGCCAGTAGTATTTTTACTACCAGCACAGATACGCAGTATTTT	CASSIFTTSTDTQYF
TRBD1	TRBV7-8	.	TRBJ2-7	TGTGCCAGTACCACCTTGGGGGACAGCGCCTACGAGCAGTACTTC	CASTTLGDSAYEQYF
TRBD2	TRBV11-3	.	TRBJ2-3	TGTGCCAGCAGCTTAGGGCTGGGACTAGCGGGGACAGATACGCAGTATTTT	CASSLGLGLAGTDTQYF
.	TRBV10-3	.	TRBJ2-7	TGTGCCATCGGACCCTTCGGTGGGGGGAGCTCCTACGAGCAGTACTTC	CAIGPFGGGSSYEQYF